This T cell receptor (beta chain) was observed in a study of blood T cell repertoires in COVID-19 (dated by TCRdb to 2020 to 2021). Regarding the study in general: Collaborator samples came from the United States, Italy and Spain and covered acute and convalescent phases of COVID-19. Subjects who had been exposed to COVID-19, were actively infected with it, or had recovered from it provided the deeply sampled blood TCRbeta repertoires that made up the dataset. Samples were obtained from the ongoing ImmuneRACE study (first 160 participants) and from about 1,300 subjects provided by 6 global collaborators. The repertoires were made available in a free public database intended to serve as a resource for research on the immune response to SARS-CoV-2. The prospective study material was composed of cDNA or gDNA derived from T cells, B-cell-depleted T cells, or PBMCs. Where available, HLA class I and class II types were taken from metadata supplied by the sample provider and were not determined by assay-based typing. Sample metadata almost always included a de-identified subject ID, COVID-19 status, age in years and sex.

Beyond this particular receptor, the publication reports: How much clinical and demographic metadata was included differed by source and by participant, and the metadata was provided uncurated.

Participants in the prospective study were enrolled through a virtual design, were aged roughly 18 to 90 years, and lived in some 24 United States geographic areas. In the prospective study, participants were assigned to cohorts based on the clinical history participants reported in a screening survey and a study questionnaire. Exposed participants had been in contact, within 2 weeks of entering the study, with a person who had a PCR-confirmed or clinician-diagnosed case of COVID-19. In the prospective study, mobile phlebotomists collected whole blood, serum and a nasopharyngeal or oropharyngeal swab from each participant. Additional blood draws and questionnaires over an approximately two-month period could optionally be provided by prospective study participants. Prospective study blood samples were shipped either frozen or at room temperature before DNA extraction. V is reduced by 1 base and J by 1 base, leaving a spacing of 5 bases between them. Including the terminal cysteine and phenylalanine, the CDR3 comprises 13 residues. Left in the record is the CDR3 DNA by itself, 39 bases read in frame from the first base. For CDR1 and CDR2, the germline V gene lists SGHRS and YFSETQ.

TCRbeta CDR3 regions were amplified from genomic DNA by means of the immunoSEQ Assay, a bias-controlled multiplex PCR. The paper's processing steps were these. The number of nucleated cells in each sample was estimated by amplification of reference gene primers within the assay. To quantify the absolute abundance of each unique TCRbeta CDR3 rearrangement, sequence reads were collapsed and filtered. For each sample, productive Simpson clonality was calculated as the square root of Simpson's diversity index across productive rearrangements. This is the immuneACCESS table as TCRdb keeps it, with only in-frame sequences that have V and J called. A part of the clones is gone; compared with another copy, unresolved V genes explain less than half, and the rest is unexplained. For V, J and clone size, that table is used; D and trimming come from the DNA. The sample contains about 350,000 clones, 88% of them found a single time. The ten largest clonotypes hold 1% of the sample.

On this clone: No cognate antigen has been identified for it. The sample holds no much larger clone one base away, and base qualities are not on file.

The chain uses TRBV5-1 and TRBJ1-2, with the D gene not confidently named. The sample taken for sequencing was PBMCs or T cells enriched from blood (not recorded which). This TCR was sampled from a woman aged 30 to 39 who had been exposed to COVID-19. The nucleotide sequence reads TGCGCCAGCAGCTTGTTATTTAACTATGGCTACACCTTC. This codes for CASSLLFNYGYTF.